The text below deals with one T cell receptor (beta chain). The sample belongs to a study of cytomegalovirus exposure and HLA in healthy donors. Primers: 60 Vbeta forward and 13 Jbeta reverse. In the original workflow: In a later analysis, some 11 million of 75 million to 90 million unique beta chains occurred in at least two donors. Produced via immunoSEQ multiplex PCR; TCRdb's table is partial and in-frame only. V and J calls plus clone size are reproduced from that table; the DNA served to infer D and trimming. The data show approximately 210,000 clones, and the top ten clones hold about 1%. Germline V gene lookup returns CDR1 MNHEY and CDR2 SVGAGI. The CDR3 consists of 13 residues. With 5 bases removed from V and 2 bases from J, the gap between germline ends came to 9 bases.

This receptor was obtained from a woman aged 25 to 39 in good health and CMV-seropositive. Sequenced input: PBMCs. The chain links TRBV6-5 to TRBJ1-2; TRBD1 might be the D (6 bases). Written as DNA, the CDR3 is TGTGCCAGCAGTACCGGACAGAACTATGGCTACACCTTC. Encoded protein: CASSTGQNYGYTF.